One and the same sample provided the 24 T cell receptor beta chains below, sequenced in a study of blood T cells in healthy people across ages. The second PCR ran roughly 6 to 11 cycles with a sample-barcoded 5' primer and J-beta primers. TCRdb ran MiXCR on the 5' RACE reads and lists one entry per CDR3 protein. Of approximately 800,000 distinct CDR3 sequences listed, 36% are singletons. Sequenced material: blood. These receptors were obtained from a man between 18 and 35 years old in good health.

The rearrangement links TRBV7-3 to TRBJ1-1, with TRBD1 matching over 11 bases. The CDR3 spans 16 residues. CDR1 and CDR2 (germline): SGHTA, FQGTGA. Trimming at V came to 5 bases and at J to 4 bases, leaving 9 bases not matched to a gene. The CDR3 spells CASSPLGGQGGTEAFF. CDR3 nucleotides: TGTGCCAGCAGCCCCCTGGGGGGACAGGGGGGCACTGAAGCTTTCTTT.

The chain employs TRBV5-1 and TRBJ2-5, with D possibly being TRBD1 (6 bases). With 0 bases removed from V and 4 bases from J, the gap between germline ends came to 10 bases. The CDR3 is 14 amino acids. Germline V CDR1 and CDR2: SGHRS, YFSETQ. This CDR3 reads CASSLEVGAETQYF. The CDR3 DNA is TGCGCCAGCAGCTTGGAGGTGGGGGCAGAGACCCAGTACTTC.

This clonotype was seen ten or more times. The V call is TRBV12-3 or TRBV12-4, the J call TRBJ1-5; no firm D call. The CDR3 spans 13 residues. The germline V and J ends were trimmed by 4 bases and 6 bases, with 10 bases remaining between them. The CDR3 sequence: CASSSGPGQPQHF. In DNA form, the CDR3 reads TGTGCCAGCAGTTCCGGCCCGGGTCAGCCCCAGCATTTT.

The chain carries TRBV2 and TRBJ2-5; 9 bases are shared with TRBD2. The CDR3 spans 17 residues. Trimming cost V 3 bases and J 2 bases; bases outside gene matches: 10. CDR1 and CDR2 (germline): SNHLY, FYNNEI. CDR3 nucleotides: TGTGCCAGCAGTGAGAGTGTTGGGCTAGCGGGACAAGAGACCCAGTACTTC. Translated: CASSESVGLAGQETQYF.

The V and J genes are TRBV5-1 and TRBJ1-2; D is ambiguous. This CDR3 has 14 amino acids. CDR1 is SGHRS and CDR2 is YFSETQ in the germline V gene. The V and J ends lost 1 base and 3 bases respectively, with 10 bases between them. The DNA for the CDR3 is TGCGCCAGCAGCTTGTCACCGGATTACTATGGCTACACCTTC. Its translation: CASSLSPDYYGYTF.

The table lists this clonotype with many counts. The J gene is TRBJ2-7, the V gene TRBV20-1; TRBD1 matches 7 bases. With V trimmed by 2 bases and J by 1 base, 5 bases remained unmatched. Germline assignment: CDR1 DFQATT and CDR2 SNEGSKA (reference sequence). CDR3 size: 14 residues. The CDR3 loop reads CSARPPGQSYEQYF. CDR3 in DNA: TGCAGTGCTAGACCTCCGGGACAGTCCTACGAGCAGTACTTC.

This clonotype was observed many times. The chain employs TRBV20-1 and TRBJ2-1; TRBD2 is a possible D gene (7 bases). Germline CDR1 DFQATT, CDR2 SNEGSKA (reference sequence). Deletions cut 0 bases from V and 4 bases from J, with 19 bases between. This CDR3 is 17 amino acids long. This CDR3 is CSARDLPDRGAYNEQFF. CDR3 DNA sequence: TGCAGTGCTAGAGACCTCCCTGACCGGGGGGCGTACAATGAGCAGTTCTTC.

This clonotype came up a few times. CDR3 bases: TGTGCCAGCAGCCCAACGACAGGGCTTCTAAATCAGCCCCAGCATTTT. Encoded protein: CASSPTTGLLNQPQHF. The V call is TRBV2, the J call TRBJ1-5, with 7 bases that match TRBD1. V lost 6 bases, J lost 4 bases, and 12 bases stayed unmatched. The germline V gene has CDR1 SNHLY and CDR2 FYNNEI. CDR3 length equals 16 residues. Full variable domain (outside the CDR3, taken from reference TRBV2 and TRBJ1-5): EPEVTQTPSHQVTQMGQEVILRCVPISNHLYFYWYRQILGQKVEFLVSFYNNEISEKSEIFDDQFSVERPDGSNFTLKIRSTKLEDSAMYFCASSPTTGLLNQPQHFGDGTRLSIL.

This sequence joins TRBV10-3 and TRBJ1-1; unclear D gene. V dropped 7 bases and J dropped 1 base, with 10 bases sitting between them. This CDR3 comprises 13 residues. CDR1 and CDR2 from the germline V gene are ENHRY and SYGVKD. CDR3 sequence: CAITLVPNTEAFF. As DNA, the CDR3 is TGTGCCATCACCCTGGTCCCGAACACTGAAGCTTTCTTT.

This clonotype was detected a few times. The chain combines TRBV12-3 or TRBV12-4 with TRBJ1-1, with a tentative D call TRBD1 (5 bases). V was trimmed by 11 bases and J by 1 base, leaving 17 bases between them. The CDR3 length is 14 residues. CDR3 sequence (DNA): TGTGCCGCCGGGGCCGAGATCCAGAACACTGAAGCTTTCTTT. Its protein product is CAAGAEIQNTEAFF.

The J gene is TRBJ1-4, the V gene TRBV4-3, with 7 bases identical to TRBD1. The CDR3 is 16 amino acids. CDR1 is LGHNA, CDR2 YSLEER, per germline. The V gene end was trimmed by 4 bases and the J gene end by 0 bases; junction bases not matched to a gene: 5. The CDR3 DNA reads TGCGCCAGCAGCCCTCCTGGGACAGCAACTAATGAAAAACTGTTTTTT. Its protein product is CASSPPGTATNEKLFF.

The chain is built from TRBV7-9 and TRBJ2-1, with unresolved D. V lost 4 bases and J lost 6, with 16 bases in between. The germline CDR1 and CDR2 sequences are SEHNR and FQNEAQ (reference sequence). The length of the CDR3 is 15 residues. The CDR3 sequence is CASSSRPDSGNEQFF. The CDR3 DNA reads TGTGCCAGCAGCTCAAGACCTGATAGTGGCAATGAGCAGTTCTTC.

This rearrangement joins TRBV19 to TRBJ1-1; no clear D. CDR1 LNHDA and CDR2 SQIVND come from the germline V gene (reference sequence). Trimming took off 5 bases at V and 1 base at J, with 11 bases between the two ends. The CDR3 contains 14 residues. CDR3 sequence (DNA): TGTGCCAGTAGTCCCTCGGCCCAGAACACTGAAGCTTTCTTT. This encodes CASSPSAQNTEAFF. Looking up the rest from reference TRBV19 and TRBJ1-1 gives the full variable domain: DGGITQSPKYLFRKEGQNVTLSCEQNLNHDAMYWYRQDPGQGLRLIYYSQIVNDFQKGDIAEGYSVSREKKESFPLTVTSAQKNPTAFYLCASSPSAQNTEAFFGQGTRLTVV.

This clonotype turned up a few times. This sequence joins TRBV14 and TRBJ2-1, with 9 bases fitting TRBD2. After removal of 3 bases from V and 6 bases from J, the junction contained 9 bases not matched to a gene. The CDR3 has 16 residues. Germline CDR1 is SGHDN and CDR2 is FVKESK. The CDR3: CASSHPVTSGPNEQFF. For the CDR3, the DNA is TGTGCCAGCAGCCATCCTGTGACTAGCGGACCCAATGAGCAGTTCTTC.

The V and J genes are TRBV20-1 and TRBJ2-7; tentative D call: TRBD2 (6 bases). The V gene lost 5 bases and the J gene lost 10 bases, with 15 bases spanning the gap. The CDR3 covers 11 residues. The germline V gene encodes CDR1 DFQATT and CDR2 SNEGSKA (reference sequence). Written as DNA, the CDR3 is TGCAGTGCTTTGAAGAGGGAGGCCCAGTACTTC. Its translation: CSALKREAQYF.

The V call is TRBV18, the J call TRBJ1-1; D is unresolved. This CDR3 spans 13 amino acids. Trimming cost V 3 bases and J 7 bases, with 12 bases left between them. Looked up from germline, CDR1 is KGHSH and CDR2 is LQKENI. DNA for the CDR3: TGTGCCAGCTCACCCCGAGTCGGCGTTGAAGCTTTCTTT. Amino acids: CASSPRVGVEAFF.

This clonotype was detected a few times. CDR3 sequence: CATTSGAGDTQYF. CDR3 DNA: TGTGCCACAACTAGCGGGGCGGGAGATACGCAGTATTTT. The chain carries TRBV24-1 and TRBJ2-3; 10 bases match TRBD2. Trimming at V came to 10 bases and at J to 5 bases, leaving 5 bases not matched to a gene. The CDR3 is made up of 13 amino acids. CDR1 is KGHDR and CDR2 is SFDVKD in the germline V gene.

There are a few counts of this clonotype. V gene TRBV20-1 combines with J gene TRBJ2-5; D may match TRBD1 or TRBD2 (5 bases each). V lost 1 base to trimming and J lost 3 bases, with 9 bases between them. The CDR3 covers 13 residues. Germline CDR1 is DFQATT and CDR2 is SNEGSKA (reference sequence). CDR3 coding DNA: TGCAGTGCTAGAGGGGACGCTGAAGAGACCCAGTACTTC. It is translated as CSARGDAEETQYF.

This clonotype occurred a few times. The chain joins TRBV29-1 to TRBJ2-5, with 9 bases aligning to TRBD2. This CDR3 has 13 residues. CDR1 is SQVTM and CDR2 is ANQGSEA in the germline V gene. J lost 11 bases, V lost 3 bases, and 10 bases had no gene match. CDR3 sequence: CSVDSGGYNEQYF. Written as DNA, the CDR3 is TGCAGCGTTGATAGCGGGGGATACAATGAGCAGTACTTC. The entire variable domain, with the rest obtained from reference TRBV29-1 and TRBJ2-5, is as follows: SAVISQKPSRDICQRGTSLTIQCQVDSQVTMMFWYRQQPGQSLTLIATANQGSEATYESGFVIDKFPISRPNLTFSTLTVSNMSPEDSSIYLCSVDSGGYNEQYFGPGTRLLVL.

Comments on this clonotype: One base away lies a much larger clone, so this may be a sequencing read error. V is TRBV29-1 and J is TRBJ2-5, with TRBD2 identical over 7 bases. Trimming took 7 bases from V and 1 from J; bases not matched to a gene: 6. The germline V gene encodes CDR1 SQVTM and CDR2 ANQGSEA. The CDR3 has 13 residues. For the CDR3, the DNA is TGCAGCGGTGGGGAGGGTGGCCAAGAGACCCAGTACTTC. This encodes CSGGEGGQETQYF. The whole variable domain, remainder taken from reference TRBV29-1 and TRBJ2-5, is SAVISQKPSRDICQRGTSLTIQCQVDSQVTMMFWYRQQPGQSLTLIATANQGSEATYESGFVIDKFPISRPNLTFSTLTVSNMSPEDSSIYLCSGGEGGQETQYFGPGTRLLVL.

This chain joins TRBV20-1 and TRBJ2-1, with TRBD1 matching over 8 bases. V was pared by 2 bases and J by 9 bases, with 6 bases of the junction left unmatched. The germline gives CDR1 DFQATT, CDR2 SNEGSKA (reference sequence). This CDR3 is 13 amino acids long. The CDR3 DNA reads TGCAGTGCTAGAAGGACAGGGTGGAGTGAGCAGTTCTTC. This encodes CSARRTGWSEQFF.

This clonotype has just one count. This chain uses TRBV7-9 with TRBJ2-5, with D tentatively TRBD1 (6 bases). CDR3 length equals 13 residues. Germline V gene data show CDR1 as SEHNR and CDR2 as FQNEAQ (reference sequence). The germline V and J ends were trimmed by 7 bases and 0 bases, with 9 bases remaining between them. The chain's CDR3 is CASTTGYQETQYF. The CDR3 DNA sequence: TGTGCCAGCACCACAGGGTACCAAGAGACCCAGTACTTC.

The sample holds many counts of this clonotype. The rearrangement joins TRBV29-1 to TRBJ2-1; 8 bases agree with TRBD1. The V segment lost 5 bases and the J segment 9 bases; nucleotides outside the gene matches: 18. The CDR3 spans 16 residues. Germline V gene lookup returns CDR1 SQVTM and CDR2 ANQGSEA. The CDR3 bases are TGCAGCGTTATGAAAGAGGACAGGGCCGGACGAAGTGAGCAGTTCTTC. Translated: CSVMKEDRAGRSEQFF.

J is TRBJ2-3 and V is TRBV7-8; 9 bases are shared with TRBD1. The ends lost 8 bases at V and 3 bases at J; junction bases unmatched: 9. This CDR3 is built from 15 residues. CDR1 is SGHVS and CDR2 is FQNEAQ in the germline V gene. CDR3 nucleotides: TGTGCCAGCCTCCCCCGGACAGGGGCGACAGATACGCAGTATTTT. Translated: CASLPRTGATDTQYF.